This entry is about one T cell receptor beta chain. This table comes from immunoSEQ multiplex PCR, and its TCRdb copy is limited to in-frame clones, with some not included. The table has 45,000 to 55,000 clones, around 80% seen once; the top ten hold 9.5% to 13%. The sample originates from a study of T cell responses to AZD1222 COVID-19 vaccine. Germline loops: CDR1 DFQATT, CDR2 SNEGSKA (reference sequence). Trimming removed 3 bases at V and 6 bases at J, with 18 bases between. There are 14 residues in the CDR3. This TCR was sampled from an adult in good health. Here the sequenced sample was peripheral blood, taken on day 0 of AZD1222 vaccination. This chain connects TRBV20-1 to TRBJ2-7; D perhaps matches TRBD2 (6 bases). DNA for the CDR3: TGCAGTGCTAGTGCTGTGGGGGGTTTCGCCGAGCAGTACTTC. It yields the protein CSASAVGGFAEQYF.